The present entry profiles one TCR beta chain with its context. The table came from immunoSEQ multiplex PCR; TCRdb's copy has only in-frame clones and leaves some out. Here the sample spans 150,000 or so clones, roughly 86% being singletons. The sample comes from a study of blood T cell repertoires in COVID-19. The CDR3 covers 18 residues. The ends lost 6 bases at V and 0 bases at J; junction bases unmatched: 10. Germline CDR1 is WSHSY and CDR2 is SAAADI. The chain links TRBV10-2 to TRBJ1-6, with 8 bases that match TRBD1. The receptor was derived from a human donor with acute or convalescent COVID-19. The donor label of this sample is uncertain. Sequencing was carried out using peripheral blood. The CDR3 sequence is CASSPTGATSSYNSPLHF. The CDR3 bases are TGCGCCAGCAGCCCGACAGGGGCCACGAGCTCCTATAATTCACCCCTCCACTTT.